The 22 T cell receptor beta chains reported below all come from one sample, sequenced in a study of cytomegalovirus exposure and HLA in healthy donors. This table comes from immunoSEQ multiplex PCR, and its TCRdb copy is limited to in-frame clones, with some not included. The sample includes about 95,000 clones, around 85% of them seen just once. The specimen sequenced was PBMCs. Receptors originate from a man aged 18 to 29 in good health and CMV-seropositive.

J is TRBJ2-7 and V is TRBV6-1; 7 bases align to TRBD1. The V gene's germline CDR1 is MNHNS and CDR2 SASEGT. V lost 6 bases, J lost 2 bases, and 1 base stayed unmatched. The CDR3 consists of 12 residues. The CDR3 sequence: CASRGTAYEQYV. The CDR3 coding sequence is TGTGCCAGCAGAGGGACAGCCTACGAGCAGTACGTC.

The chain is built from TRBV28 and TRBJ1-5; D call uncertain. Germline-derived CDR1 and CDR2 are MDHEN and SYDVKM. The CDR3 has 15 amino acids. The V end lost 5 bases, the J end lost 2 bases, and 13 bases lay between the germline ends. The DNA of the CDR3 is TGTGCCAGCAGTCCCCCGGGAGGGCGCAATCAGCCCCAGCATTTT. The encoded protein is CASSPPGGRNQPQHF.

This clone is a singleton in its sample. The chain's CDR3 is CAITNPGQAPREQFF. The CDR3 DNA reads TGTGCCATCACTAATCCGGGACAGGCTCCCCGGGAGCAGTTCTTC. The chain couples TRBV10-3 to TRBJ2-1, with 8 bases identical to TRBD1. The CDR3 is 15 residues long. CDR1 and CDR2 from the germline V gene are ENHRY and SYGVKD. V lost 7 bases and J lost 10; bases outside the gene matches: 15.

In this sample, this clone turned up a few times. The chain employs TRBV7-8 and TRBJ2-5; D ambiguous. Trimming cost V 2 bases and J 4 bases, with 5 bases left between them. Germline-derived CDR1 and CDR2 are SGHVS and FQNEAQ. The CDR3 loop spans 12 amino acids. The CDR3 protein is CASSLRGETQYF. CDR3 coding DNA: TGTGCCAGCAGCTTACGCGGAGAGACCCAGTACTTC.

The rearrangement uses TRBV2 and TRBJ2-2; unclear D gene. Trimming pared 2 bases from V and 6 bases from J, leaving 10 bases between. The germline V gene encodes CDR1 SNHLY and CDR2 FYNNEI. The CDR3 covers 14 residues. DNA of the CDR3: TGTGCCAGCAGTGAACTCATAGCCTCCGGGGAGCTGTTTTTT. It is translated as CASSELIASGELFF.

The chain combines TRBV4-1 with TRBJ1-2; 9 bases are shared with TRBD1. Germline V gives CDR1 MGHRA, CDR2 YSYEKL. With V trimmed by 4 bases and J by 4 bases, 4 bases remained unmatched. The CDR3 has 14 residues. Here the CDR3 DNA reads TGCGCCAGCAGCCGGGACAGGGATGGCTATGGCTACACCTTC. It translates to CASSRDRDGYGYTF.

The rearrangement uses TRBV10-3 and TRBJ2-5; 7 bases map to TRBD1. V lost 6 bases, J lost 3 bases, and 7 bases stayed unmatched. Germline CDR1 reads ENHRY; CDR2 reads SYGVKD. The CDR3 sequence is 14 residues long. CDR3 sequence: CAISRDRAEETQYF. CDR3 bases: TGTGCCATCAGCCGAGACAGGGCCGAAGAGACCCAGTACTTC.

The chain employs TRBV11-2 and TRBJ1-1; the match to TRBD1 covers 9 bases. The V and J ends lost 0 bases and 5 bases, in that order; junction bases with no gene match: 7. Germline CDR1 is SGHAT and CDR2 is FQNNGV. The CDR3 consists of 16 residues. CDR3 nucleotide sequence: TGTGCCAGCAGCTTAGATCCGAGACAGGGGGGGACTGAAGCTTTCTTT. Protein sequence: CASSLDPRQGGTEAFF.

This clone occurred once. The chain carries TRBV27 and TRBJ2-1, with 7 bases matching TRBD2. V was clipped by 1 base and J by 9 bases; unmatched bases: 6. This CDR3 is built from 14 residues. The V gene's germline CDR1 is MNHEY and CDR2 SMNVEV (reference sequence). The CDR3 bases are TGTGCCAGCAGTTTATTCGGACTAGGGTCTGAGCAGTTCTTC. This encodes CASSLFGLGSEQFF.

The rearrangement links TRBV5-4 to TRBJ2-2, with 9 bases identical to TRBD1. Losses at the gene ends were 4 bases for V and 6 bases for J; bases not matched to a gene: 4. This CDR3 region has 14 residues. Germline lookup yields CDR1 SGHNT and CDR2 YYREEE (reference sequence). The CDR3 DNA reads as TGTGCCAGCAGCGGGACAGGGACCGCCGGGGAGCTGTTTTTT. Translation gives CASSGTGTAGELFF.

The J gene is TRBJ2-3, the V gene TRBV7-9; D remains ambiguous. The ends were cut back, 3 bases at V and 5 bases at J, with 18 bases in the middle. Germline V gene lookup returns CDR1 SEHNR and CDR2 FQNEAQ (reference sequence). The CDR3 extends over 16 amino acids. The CDR3 bases are TGTGCCAGCAGCTTTAAGAAATCAGTTTCAGGAGATACGCAGTATTTT. Its protein product is CASSFKKSVSGDTQYF. Filled out from reference TRBV7-9 and TRBJ2-3, the complete variable domain reads DTGVSQNPRHKITKRGQNVTFRCDPISEHNRLYWYRQTLGQGPEFLTYFQNEAQLEKSRLLSDRFSAERPKGSFSTLEIQRTEQGDSAMYLCASSFKKSVSGDTQYFGPGTRLTVL.

The V gene is TRBV23-1, the J gene TRBJ1-5; D might be TRBD1 (5 bases). TRBV23-1 is an ORF; its function is uncertain. This CDR3 is 18 amino acids long. Trimming pared 3 bases from V and 0 bases from J, leaving 18 bases between. CDR3 region: CASSHPKGQIYSNQPQHF. CDR3 sequence (DNA): TGCGCCAGCAGTCATCCGAAGGGGCAGATTTATAGCAATCAGCCCCAGCATTTT.

The chain combines TRBV11-2 with TRBJ1-2; 10 bases line up with TRBD1. Germline V gene data show CDR1 as SGHAT and CDR2 as FQNNGV. V shed 4 bases and J 1 base; nucleotides not matched to a gene: 9. CDR3 length equals 17 residues. CDR3 in amino acids: CASSSRQGAGGNYGYTF. The CDR3 DNA reads TGTGCCAGCAGCTCCCGACAGGGGGCAGGGGGTAACTATGGCTACACCTTC.

For the CDR3, the DNA is TGCGCCAGCAGCCCGGGACTAGCGGTACAAGAGACCCAGTACTTC. Translation gives CASSPGLAVQETQYF. The chain recombines TRBV5-1 with TRBJ2-5; 11 bases fit TRBD2. The CDR3 covers 15 residues. Germline-derived CDR1 and CDR2 are SGHRS and YFSETQ. Losses at the gene ends were 4 bases for V and 2 bases for J; bases not matched to a gene: 4.

The gene calls are TRBV18 and TRBJ2-2; tentative D call: TRBD1 (6 bases). The V end was cut by 4 bases, the J end by 6 bases, with 18 bases between. Germline assignment: CDR1 KGHSH and CDR2 LQKENI. The CDR3 spans 16 residues. CDR3 sequence (DNA): TGTGCCAGCTCACAGAATACACAGGGATTCGCCGGGGAGCTGTTTTTT. This codes for CASSQNTQGFAGELFF. Drawing the rest from reference TRBV18 and TRBJ2-2, the complete variable domain is NAGVMQNPRHLVRRRGQEARLRCSPMKGHSHVYWYRQLPEEGLKFMVYLQKENIIDESGMPKERFSAEFPKEGPSILRIQQVVRGDSAAYFCASSQNTQGFAGELFFGEGSRLTVL.

The chain combines TRBV5-3 with TRBJ1-5, with TRBD1 matching 7 bases. TRBV5-3 is an ORF, and what it does is uncertain. This CDR3 has 16 amino acids. Trimming took 3 bases from V and 0 from J; bases not matched to a gene: 6. The CDR3 loop reads CARSYDRASSNQPQHF. CDR3 coding DNA: TGTGCCAGAAGCTACGACAGGGCGAGTAGCAATCAGCCCCAGCATTTT.

The chain has TRBV2 and TRBJ2-7; 8 bases match TRBD1. This CDR3 region has 13 residues. V lost 6 bases and J lost 2; bases outside the gene matches: 3. Germline V CDR1 and CDR2: SNHLY, FYNNEI. The CDR3 coding sequence is TGTGCCAGCAGGACAGGGGCGGCCTACGAGCAGTACTTC. This translates into CASRTGAAYEQYF.

The rearrangement links TRBV2 to TRBJ2-7; 7 nucleotides match TRBD1. V dropped 11 bases and J dropped 0; count of bases not matched to a gene: 7. This CDR3 spans 13 amino acids. The germline V gene encodes CDR1 SNHLY and CDR2 FYNNEI. The CDR3 DNA is TGTGCCTCCGGGACAGACAGCTCCTACGAGCAGTACTTC. This sequence encodes CASGTDSSYEQYF.

The DNA of the CDR3 is TGTGCCAGCAGCTTTGCGGGGATGGAGACCCAGTACTTC. Protein product: CASSFAGMETQYF. This sequence joins TRBV11-2 and TRBJ2-5; D is possibly TRBD2 (6 bases). This CDR3 contains 13 residues. Germline V gene lookup returns CDR1 SGHAT and CDR2 FQNNGV. Trimming left V 3 bases short and J 5 bases short, with 10 bases between.

V gene TRBV27 combines with J gene TRBJ2-3; D is possibly TRBD2 (6 bases). The CDR3 covers 17 residues. CDR1 MNHEY and CDR2 SMNVEV come from the germline V gene (reference sequence). V was cut by 1 base and J by 2 bases, with 16 bases left in between. Written as DNA, the CDR3 is TGTGCCAGCAGTTTATACCAAGGAGGGGCAAACACAGATACGCAGTATTTT. Translated: CASSLYQGGANTDTQYF.

The chain combines TRBV5-5 with TRBJ2-5, with TRBD1 identical over 9 bases. Germline CDR1 is SGHKS and CDR2 is YYEKEE (reference sequence). The CDR3 totals 14 residues. V shed 4 bases and J 5 bases; nucleotides not matched to a gene: 6. The CDR3 DNA sequence: TGTGCCAGCAGCCGGACAGGGGTGGGGGAGACCCAGTACTTC. Translating gives CASSRTGVGETQYF.

This clone was recorded only once. The chain carries TRBV28 and TRBJ2-4; D gene uncertain. Trimming pared 4 bases from V and 1 base from J, leaving 14 bases between. Germline V gives CDR1 MDHEN, CDR2 SYDVKM. This CDR3 is 16 amino acids long. CDR3 loop: CASSWYGRAAKNIQYF. CDR3 bases: TGTGCCAGCAGTTGGTATGGAAGAGCGGCCAAAAACATTCAGTACTTC.